This T cell receptor (beta chain) appears in the sequencing data of a study of Ad26.COV2.S vaccination and SARS-CoV-2 variants. This CDR3 has 16 amino acids. The V end was cut by 3 bases, the J end by 1 base, with 13 bases between. Per germline, CDR1 MNHEY and CDR2 SMNVEV (reference sequence). Method: immunoSEQ multiplex PCR; TCRdb's copy keeps in-frame clones and lacks some. The sample has under 500,000 clones, about 92% seen once. The treatment here: 15 to 20 received Ad26.COV2.S at low or high dose, single or two shots; several received placebo; per-sample allocation not given. It was on day 63 after the first vaccine or placebo injection that samples were taken.

The sequence derives from a person aged 18-60 years who received the Ad26.COV2.S COVID-19 vaccine or a placebo. The chain combines TRBV27 with TRBJ2-1; a weak D match, TRBD1 (5 bases). The material sequenced was peripheral blood, taken in a trial of Ad26.COV2.S vaccine versus placebo. The CDR3 nucleotides are TGTGCCAGCAGTTTTCCTCCAGGGCGGTCCTACAATGAGCAGTTCTTC. It translates to CASSFPPGRSYNEQFF.